The clone carrying this TCR beta chain occurred many times. Its antigen is undetermined. TCRdb fed the 5' RACE reads into MiXCR, producing one record per CDR3 protein. Among 95,000 to 110,000 distinct CDR3 sequences, around 10% were seen once, and the ten largest hold 6.5% to 8%. The CDR3 consists of 14 residues. The germline V and J ends were trimmed by 5 bases and 5 bases, with 15 bases remaining between them. Per germline, CDR1 SGHAT and CDR2 FQNNGV. These data are taken from a study of early T cells in non-severe SARS-CoV-2 infection. Points from the study as a whole: The study's VDJdb matching favored anti-spike CD8 responses and missed private and CD4 specificities.

The sample comprised whole blood. The chain combines TRBV11-2 with TRBJ1-1; possible D gene TRBD1, 6 bases. The source is an adult who was a healthcare worker with PCR-confirmed SARS-CoV-2 infection or an uninfected control (not recorded which). CDR3 protein: CASSRTPTGTEAFF. DNA for the CDR3: TGTGCCAGCAGCCGTACACCAACAGGGACTGAAGCTTTCTTT.